This TCR beta chain came from a study of shared clonotypes between healthy human individuals. Trimming took 3 bases from V and 5 from J, leaving 10 bases between them. Germline CDR1 reads GTSNPN; CDR2 reads SVGIG (reference sequence). The CDR3 length is 12 residues. Methods used by the authors: As immunoSEQ supplied junction-only sequences (without quality scores), filtering differed. The assay was immunoSEQ multiplex PCR, and TCRdb's table has in-frame clones only and misses some. V and J calls plus clone size are reproduced from that table; the DNA served to infer D and trimming. The sample records about 960,000 clones, 70% to 85% being singletons. As concerns this clone: Its antigen is unidentified.

Study-level findings and limits: Clonotypes that were shared across four donors made up around 5% of naive CD4 clonotypes. What naive subsets generally showed was a larger estimated richness than memory subsets showed.

The CD4+ fraction was divided into a CD45RA+ naive subset and a CD45RA-negative memory subset. This TCR was sampled from a man younger than 30 in good health. The sample was memory CD4+ T cells sorted from blood. Subset indicated: CD45RA-negative fraction. This chain uses TRBV30 with TRBJ2-5; D might be TRBD1 or TRBD2, each matching 5 bases. CDR3 sequence reads: CAWRGTGETQYF. CDR3 nucleotide sequence: TGTGCCTGGAGAGGGACGGGGGAGACCCAGTACTTC.